The clone carrying this T cell receptor (beta chain) has a handful of counts. This specimen belongs to a study of T cells in Graves' hyperthyroidism and ophthalmopathy. There are 16 residues in the CDR3. The J segment lost 4 bases and the V segment lost 2 bases, leaving 4 bases of the junction unmatched. In germline, CDR1 is LGHDT, CDR2 YNNKEL (reference sequence). The TCR beta CDR3 regions underwent amplification using RNA transcripts as the source. The TCR CDR3 first-round RT-PCR relied on the HTBI primer set. TCRdb re-called the multiplex PCR reads with MiXCR, one entry per CDR3 protein. The sample has hundreds of thousands of distinct CDR3 sequences, 15% to 20% seen once.

V usage is TRBV3-1 and J usage is TRBJ2-2; 10 bases match TRBD2. The clonotype comes from a woman in her forties or fifties with Graves' hyperthyroidism that later progressed to Graves' ophthalmopathy. Sequencing input: blood. CDR3 loop: CASSQPGLASTGELFF. The DNA of the CDR3 is TGTGCCAGCAGCCAACCGGGACTAGCGAGCACCGGGGAGCTGTTTTTT.